A selection of T cell receptor beta chains follows, all from one sample in a study of blood T cell repertoires in COVID-19. Method: immunoSEQ multiplex PCR; TCRdb's copy keeps in-frame clones and lacks some. The data contain over 200,000 clones, about 90% of them singletons. The sequenced material came from PBMCs or T cells enriched from blood (not recorded which). The receptors come from a woman in her 30s with acute COVID-19. Both conserved end residues are trimmed from each CDR3.

J: TRBJ2-3
length: 12
V: TRBV9
CDR3: ASSFSGGGDTQY

J: TRBJ1-6
length: 10
V: TRBV2
CDR3: ASSQGNSPLH

J: TRBJ1-1
length: 12
V: TRBV7-9
CDR3: ASSLGGENTEAF

J: TRBJ2-7
length: 12
V: TRBV6-5
CDR3: ASRPGQANYEQY

J: TRBJ1-1
length: 13
V: TRBV9
CDR3: ASSPSPDRKTEAF

J: TRBJ1-1
length: 11
V: TRBV9
CDR3: ASSLQVRTEAF

J: TRBJ1-5
length: 12
V: TRBV5-5
CDR3: ASGGQGDNQPQH

J: TRBJ1-2
length: 14
V: TRBV28
CDR3: ASSGGGLGRFYGYT

J: TRBJ2-5
length: 13
V: TRBV29-1
CDR3: SVEIARTGWETQY

J: TRBJ2-2
length: 9
V: TRBV20-1
CDR3: SARGSGELF

J: TRBJ2-3
length: 13
V: TRBV5-1
CDR3: ASSLSAGGTDTQY

J: TRBJ1-5
length: 12
V: TRBV10-3
CDR3: AISPGQGNQPQH

J: TRBJ2-7
length: 9
V: TRBV28
CDR3: ASRDNYEQY

J: TRBJ2-1
length: 13
V: TRBV4-3
CDR3: ASSQDSGIAGGQF

J: TRBJ1-4
length: 12
V: TRBV19
CDR3: ATSTQGTNEKLF

J: TRBJ2-7
length: 13
V: TRBV5-4
CDR3: ASSPGDRTTYEQY

J: TRBJ2-6
length: 13
V: TRBV19
CDR3: ASSAPGPGANVLT

J: TRBJ2-1
length: 13
V: TRBV6-5
CDR3: ASSDWTNSYNEQF

J: TRBJ1-2
length: 15
V: TRBV4-1
CDR3: ASSRSLTGQTNYGYT

J: TRBJ1-5
length: 13
V: TRBV7-6
CDR3: ASSLRGAPNQPQH

J: TRBJ1-6
length: 13
V: TRBV6-5
CDR3: ASSSREGGNSPLH

J: TRBJ2-7
length: 15
V: TRBV4-1
CDR3: ASSQEWAQGGVSEQY

J: TRBJ1-1
length: 12
V: TRBV7-2
CDR3: ASSLTGTFDEAF

J: TRBJ1-5
length: 14
V: TRBV10-1
CDR3: ASPRTGGGSGQPQH

J: TRBJ1-6
length: 12
V: TRBV20-1
CDR3: SASVEEYNSPLH

J: TRBJ2-3
length: 11
V: TRBV19
CDR3: ASSRDIEDTQY

J: TRBJ1-4
length: 12
V: TRBV10-3
CDR3: AISRTGTGEKLF

J: TRBJ2-7
length: 11
V: TRBV6-6
CDR3: ASSPEASYEQY

J: TRBJ1-1
length: 11
V: TRBV6-6
CDR3: ATSDRPNTEAF

J: TRBJ1-4
length: 14
V: TRBV3-1/TRBV3-2
CDR3: ASSHRGARGNEKLF

J: TRBJ1-2
length: 13
V: TRBV6-2/TRBV6-3
CDR3: ASSYSRGKSYGYT

J: TRBJ2-2
length: 14
V: TRBV4-3
CDR3: ASSPAADSNTGELF

J: TRBJ2-6
length: 13
V: TRBV10-2
CDR3: ASNEGRAGANVLT

J: TRBJ1-6
length: 11
V: TRBV5-6
CDR3: ASSLVPSSPLH

J: TRBJ2-7
length: 13
V: TRBV25-1
CDR3: ASSGPDSPSYEQY

J: TRBJ1-4
length: 12
V: TRBV5-1
CDR3: ASSLSTTNEKLF

J: TRBJ1-4
length: 11
V: TRBV12-3/TRBV12-4
CDR3: ASSFQAFGKLF

J: TRBJ1-1
length: 12
V: TRBV6-5
CDR3: ASSSGQGLTEAF

J: TRBJ1-1
length: 12
V: TRBV5-1
CDR3: ASSPPGVNTEAF

J: TRBJ2-7
length: 13
V: TRBV2
CDR3: ASSPITGVRDEQY

J: TRBJ2-4
length: 12
V: TRBV4-3
CDR3: ASSQRERGDIQY

J: TRBJ1-1
length: 13
V: TRBV2
CDR3: ASSLTGGVMGEAF

J: TRBJ2-7
length: 14
V: TRBV28
CDR3: ASTKDRGRERYEQY

J: TRBJ1-4
length: 12
V: TRBV27
CDR3: ASSPGQLGEKLF

J: TRBJ1-5
length: 13
V: TRBV28
CDR3: ASSYPDTSNQPQH

J: TRBJ1-5
length: 12
V: TRBV27
CDR3: ASSLAEGSQPQH

J: TRBJ2-7
length: 9
V: TRBV30
CDR3: AWSDNYEQY

J: TRBJ1-4
length: 15
V: TRBV2
CDR3: ASSLVRSLATNEKLF

J: TRBJ1-1
length: 11
V: TRBV13
CDR3: ASRSTGGREAF

J: TRBJ2-3
length: 12
V: TRBV6-1
CDR3: ASSEQAQADTQY

J: TRBJ1-4
length: 10
V: TRBV28
CDR3: ASSRGNEKLF

J: TRBJ2-3
length: 15
V: TRBV11-2
CDR3: ASSLDRGRASTDTQY

J: TRBJ1-1
length: 13
V: TRBV3-1/TRBV3-2
CDR3: ASSQEGGIVTEAF

J: TRBJ1-2
length: 13
V: TRBV5-4
CDR3: ASSPRTGGASGYT

J: TRBJ1-2
length: 12
V: TRBV6-4
CDR3: ASSPQGSNYGYT

J: TRBJ1-3
length: 14
V: TRBV5-6
CDR3: ASSLSAGAQGNTIY

J: TRBJ1-2
length: 13
V: TRBV27
CDR3: ASTMDRGGNYGYT

J: TRBJ2-2
length: 10
V: TRBV7-2
CDR3: ASSPITGELF